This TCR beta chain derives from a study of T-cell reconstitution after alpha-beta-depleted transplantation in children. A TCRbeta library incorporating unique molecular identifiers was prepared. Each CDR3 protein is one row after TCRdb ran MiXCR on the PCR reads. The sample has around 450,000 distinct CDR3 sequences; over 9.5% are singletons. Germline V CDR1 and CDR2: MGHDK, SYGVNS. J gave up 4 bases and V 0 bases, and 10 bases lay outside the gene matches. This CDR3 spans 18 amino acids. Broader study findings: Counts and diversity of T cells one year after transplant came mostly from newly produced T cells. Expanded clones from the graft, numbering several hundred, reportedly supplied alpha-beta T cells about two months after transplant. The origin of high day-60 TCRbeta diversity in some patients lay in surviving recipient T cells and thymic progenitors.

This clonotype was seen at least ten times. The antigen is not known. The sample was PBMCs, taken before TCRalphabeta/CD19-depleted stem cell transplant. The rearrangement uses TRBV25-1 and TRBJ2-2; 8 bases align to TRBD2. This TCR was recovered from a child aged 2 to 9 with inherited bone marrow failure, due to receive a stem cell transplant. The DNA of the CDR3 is TGTGCCAGCAGTGAATATTTGGTCGGGGGGGCGCGCACCGGGGAGCTGTTTTTT. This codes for CASSEYLVGGARTGELFF.